This T cell receptor beta chain came from a study of glioma-infiltrating T cells after dendritic cell vaccination. Sequencing was performed with immunoSEQ multiplex PCR; in TCRdb, only in-frame clones are kept and a portion is missing. The profile shows 90,000 to 95,000 clones, approximately 80% of them singletons. Documented time point: after dendritic cell vaccination, including at tumor progression/relapse. None of the glioblastoma patients had an isocitrate dehydrogenase mutation. Germline V gives CDR1 WNHNN, CDR2 SYGVQD (reference sequence). J was trimmed by 6 bases and V by 2 bases; bases with no gene match: 15. The CDR3 loop spans 19 amino acids.

The chain carries TRBV10-1 and TRBJ2-1; 11 nucleotides agree with TRBD2. Sequencing used blood, obtained after dendritic cell vaccination. The clonotype originates from a human donor with glioblastoma. In nucleotides, the CDR3 is TGCGCCAGCAGTGAGCGACTAGCGGGAAACATTAAAGGGTCCAATGAGCAGTTCTTC. Translation: CASSERLAGNIKGSNEQFF.